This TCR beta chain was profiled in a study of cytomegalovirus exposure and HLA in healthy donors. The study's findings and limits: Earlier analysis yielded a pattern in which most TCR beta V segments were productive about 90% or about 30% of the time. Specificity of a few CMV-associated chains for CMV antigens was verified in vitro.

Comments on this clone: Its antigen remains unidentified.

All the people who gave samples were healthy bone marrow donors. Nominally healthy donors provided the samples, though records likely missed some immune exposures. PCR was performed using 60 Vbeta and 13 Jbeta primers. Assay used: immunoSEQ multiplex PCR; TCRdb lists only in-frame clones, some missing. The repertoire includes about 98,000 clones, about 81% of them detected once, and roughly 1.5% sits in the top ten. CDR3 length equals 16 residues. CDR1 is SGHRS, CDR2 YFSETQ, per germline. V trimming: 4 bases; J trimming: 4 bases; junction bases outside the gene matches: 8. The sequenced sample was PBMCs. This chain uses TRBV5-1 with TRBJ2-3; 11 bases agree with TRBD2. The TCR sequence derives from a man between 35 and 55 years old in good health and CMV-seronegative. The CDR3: CASSRSSGGPPDTQYF. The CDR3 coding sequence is TGCGCCAGCAGCCGATCTAGCGGGGGGCCACCAGATACGCAGTATTTT.